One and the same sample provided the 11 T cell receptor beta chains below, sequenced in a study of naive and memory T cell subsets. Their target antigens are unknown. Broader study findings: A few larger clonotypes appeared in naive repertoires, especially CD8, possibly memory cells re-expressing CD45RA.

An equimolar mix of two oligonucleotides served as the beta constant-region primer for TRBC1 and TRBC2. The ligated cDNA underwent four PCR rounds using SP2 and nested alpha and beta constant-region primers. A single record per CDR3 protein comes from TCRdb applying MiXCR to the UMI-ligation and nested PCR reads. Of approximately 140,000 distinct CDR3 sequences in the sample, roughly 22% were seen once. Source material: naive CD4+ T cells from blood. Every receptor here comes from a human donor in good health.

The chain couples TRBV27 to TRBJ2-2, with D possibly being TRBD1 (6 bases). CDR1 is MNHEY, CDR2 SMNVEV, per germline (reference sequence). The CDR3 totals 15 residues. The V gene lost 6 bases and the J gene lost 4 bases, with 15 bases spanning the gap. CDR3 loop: CASSPGQRTTGELFF. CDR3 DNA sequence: TGTGCCAGCAGCCCAGGACAGCGGACCACCGGGGAGCTGTTTTTT.

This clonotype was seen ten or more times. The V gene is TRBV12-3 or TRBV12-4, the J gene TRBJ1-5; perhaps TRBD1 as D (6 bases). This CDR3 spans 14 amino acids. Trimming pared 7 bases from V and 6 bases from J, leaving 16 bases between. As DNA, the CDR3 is TGTGCCAGCACCGACGGGGGGCAGGGTCAGCCCCAGCATTTT. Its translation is CASTDGGQGQPQHF.

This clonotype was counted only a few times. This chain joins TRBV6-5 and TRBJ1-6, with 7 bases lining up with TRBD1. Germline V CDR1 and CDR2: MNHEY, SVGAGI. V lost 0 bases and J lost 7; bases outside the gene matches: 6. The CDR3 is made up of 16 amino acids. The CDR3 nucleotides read TGTGCCAGCAGTTACTCCAACAGGGGCTCAAATTCACCCCTCCACTTT. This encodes CASSYSNRGSNSPLHF.

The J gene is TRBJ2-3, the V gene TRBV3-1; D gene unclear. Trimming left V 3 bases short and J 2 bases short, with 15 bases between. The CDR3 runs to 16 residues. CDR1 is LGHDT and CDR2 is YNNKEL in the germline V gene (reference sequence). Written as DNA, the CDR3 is TGTGCCAGCAGCCACGAAACCCCTTTCTTCACAGATACGCAGTATTTT. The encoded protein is CASSHETPFFTDTQYF.

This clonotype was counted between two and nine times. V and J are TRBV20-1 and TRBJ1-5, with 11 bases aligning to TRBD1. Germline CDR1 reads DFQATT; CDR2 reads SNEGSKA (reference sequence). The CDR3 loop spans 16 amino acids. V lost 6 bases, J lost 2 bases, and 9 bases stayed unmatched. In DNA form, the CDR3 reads TGCAGTGCGAGAAGGGGGACAGGGGGAGGCAATCAGCCCCAGCATTTT. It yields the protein CSARRGTGGGNQPQHF.

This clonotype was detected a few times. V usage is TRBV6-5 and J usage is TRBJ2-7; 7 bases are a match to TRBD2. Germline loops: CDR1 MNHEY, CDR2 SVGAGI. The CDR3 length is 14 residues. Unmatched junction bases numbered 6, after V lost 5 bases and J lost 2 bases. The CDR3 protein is CASSRGDRAYEQYF. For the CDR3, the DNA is TGTGCCAGCAGTCGGGGGGACCGCGCCTACGAGCAGTACTTC.

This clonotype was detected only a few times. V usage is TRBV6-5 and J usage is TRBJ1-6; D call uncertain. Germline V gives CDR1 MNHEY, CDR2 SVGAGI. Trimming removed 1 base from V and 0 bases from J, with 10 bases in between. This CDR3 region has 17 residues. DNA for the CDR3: TGTGCCAGCAGTTACTACAGCCAGAGCTCCTATAATTCACCCCTCCACTTT. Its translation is CASSYYSQSSYNSPLHF.

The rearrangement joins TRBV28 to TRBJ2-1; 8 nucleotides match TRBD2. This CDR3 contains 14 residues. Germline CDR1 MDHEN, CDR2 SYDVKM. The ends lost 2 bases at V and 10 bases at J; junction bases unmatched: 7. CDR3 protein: CASSLRPGRGEQFF. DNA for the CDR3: TGTGCCAGCAGTTTACGTCCCGGGAGGGGAGAGCAGTTCTTC.

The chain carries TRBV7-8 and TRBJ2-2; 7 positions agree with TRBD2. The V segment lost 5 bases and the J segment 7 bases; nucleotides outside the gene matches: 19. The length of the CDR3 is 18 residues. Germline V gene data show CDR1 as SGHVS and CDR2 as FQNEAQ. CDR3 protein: CASSPALAGVIMSGELFF. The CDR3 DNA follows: TGTGCCAGCAGCCCGGCCCTGGCGGGAGTAATAATGAGCGGGGAGCTGTTTTTT.

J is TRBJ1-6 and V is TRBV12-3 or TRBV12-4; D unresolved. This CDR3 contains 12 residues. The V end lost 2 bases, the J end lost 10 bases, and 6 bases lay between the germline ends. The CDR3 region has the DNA TGTGCCAGCAGTTTATCTCCATCACCCCTCCACTTT. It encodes CASSLSPSPLHF.

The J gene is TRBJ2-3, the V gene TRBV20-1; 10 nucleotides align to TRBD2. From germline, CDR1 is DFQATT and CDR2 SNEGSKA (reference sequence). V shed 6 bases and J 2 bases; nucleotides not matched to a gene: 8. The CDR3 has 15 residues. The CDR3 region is CSAASLAGLTDTQYF. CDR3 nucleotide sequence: TGCAGTGCCGCGTCACTAGCGGGACTCACAGATACGCAGTATTTT.